This T cell receptor beta chain was profiled in a study of blood T cell repertoires in COVID-19 (dated by TCRdb to 2020 to 2021). Concerning the study at large: The collaborator samples originated in the United States, Italy and Spain and spanned the acute and convalescent phases of COVID-19. A freely available public database, intended as a resource for researchers studying the immune response to SARS-CoV-2, is where the repertoires were released. The prospective study material was composed of cDNA or gDNA derived from T cells, B-cell-depleted T cells, or PBMCs. Where available, HLA class I and class II types were taken from metadata supplied by the sample provider and were not determined by assay-based typing. Subjects who had been exposed to COVID-19, were actively infected with it, or had recovered from it provided the deeply sampled blood TCRbeta repertoires that made up the dataset. Samples came from the ongoing ImmuneRACE study (first 160 participants) plus 1,254 subjects from 6 global collaborators. Nearly every sample came with metadata listing a de-identified subject ID, COVID-19 status, age in years and sex.

The immunoSEQ Assay, a bias-controlled multiplex PCR, was used to amplify TCRbeta CDR3 regions from genomic DNA. The published analysis was carried out like this. Within the assay, amplification of reference gene primers was used to estimate how many nucleated cells each sample contained. Sequence reads were collapsed and filtered to measure the absolute abundance of every unique TCRbeta CDR3 rearrangement. For each sample, productive Simpson clonality was calculated as the square root of Simpson's diversity index across productive rearrangements. TCRdb holds this immuneACCESS table with in-frame rearrangements only. Some clones are missing; in checked studies, unresolved V genes explain under half, and the rest has no known cause. V and J calls and clone size follow that table, whereas D and trimming were derived from the DNA. The sample records about 87,000 clones, under 85% of which are singletons. The ten largest clones capture about 2% of the sample.

The junction carries 16 bases between V and J, which are trimmed by 0 bases and 5 bases respectively. CDR1 LGHDT and CDR2 YNNKEL were looked up in the germline V gene (reference sequence). From cysteine to phenylalanine, the CDR3 is 16 amino acids long. Of the read, only the CDR3 DNA is kept; its 48 bases are in frame from base 1. Of note for this clone: What antigen it recognizes has not been identified. The record has no base qualities; no much larger clone is one base away.

Beyond this particular receptor, the publication reports: The amount of clinical and demographic metadata varied by source and participant and was provided uncurated.

The collaborating institutions used their own protocols to collect whole blood in K2EDTA tubes. For TCRbeta analysis, collaborator samples were shipped as frozen whole blood, as isolated PBMCs, or as DNA extracted from either sample type. This clonotype originated in a woman between 65 and 79 years old with acute or convalescent COVID-19. The chain is assembled from TRBV3-1 (or the pseudogene TRBV3-2) and TRBJ1-2; perhaps TRBD1 is the D gene, with 6 bases matching. The sample comprised peripheral blood. The bases are TGTGCCAGCAGCCAAGAAAGTGGGGGGGCCGGGTATGGCTACACCTTC. It is translated as CASSQESGGAGYGYTF.